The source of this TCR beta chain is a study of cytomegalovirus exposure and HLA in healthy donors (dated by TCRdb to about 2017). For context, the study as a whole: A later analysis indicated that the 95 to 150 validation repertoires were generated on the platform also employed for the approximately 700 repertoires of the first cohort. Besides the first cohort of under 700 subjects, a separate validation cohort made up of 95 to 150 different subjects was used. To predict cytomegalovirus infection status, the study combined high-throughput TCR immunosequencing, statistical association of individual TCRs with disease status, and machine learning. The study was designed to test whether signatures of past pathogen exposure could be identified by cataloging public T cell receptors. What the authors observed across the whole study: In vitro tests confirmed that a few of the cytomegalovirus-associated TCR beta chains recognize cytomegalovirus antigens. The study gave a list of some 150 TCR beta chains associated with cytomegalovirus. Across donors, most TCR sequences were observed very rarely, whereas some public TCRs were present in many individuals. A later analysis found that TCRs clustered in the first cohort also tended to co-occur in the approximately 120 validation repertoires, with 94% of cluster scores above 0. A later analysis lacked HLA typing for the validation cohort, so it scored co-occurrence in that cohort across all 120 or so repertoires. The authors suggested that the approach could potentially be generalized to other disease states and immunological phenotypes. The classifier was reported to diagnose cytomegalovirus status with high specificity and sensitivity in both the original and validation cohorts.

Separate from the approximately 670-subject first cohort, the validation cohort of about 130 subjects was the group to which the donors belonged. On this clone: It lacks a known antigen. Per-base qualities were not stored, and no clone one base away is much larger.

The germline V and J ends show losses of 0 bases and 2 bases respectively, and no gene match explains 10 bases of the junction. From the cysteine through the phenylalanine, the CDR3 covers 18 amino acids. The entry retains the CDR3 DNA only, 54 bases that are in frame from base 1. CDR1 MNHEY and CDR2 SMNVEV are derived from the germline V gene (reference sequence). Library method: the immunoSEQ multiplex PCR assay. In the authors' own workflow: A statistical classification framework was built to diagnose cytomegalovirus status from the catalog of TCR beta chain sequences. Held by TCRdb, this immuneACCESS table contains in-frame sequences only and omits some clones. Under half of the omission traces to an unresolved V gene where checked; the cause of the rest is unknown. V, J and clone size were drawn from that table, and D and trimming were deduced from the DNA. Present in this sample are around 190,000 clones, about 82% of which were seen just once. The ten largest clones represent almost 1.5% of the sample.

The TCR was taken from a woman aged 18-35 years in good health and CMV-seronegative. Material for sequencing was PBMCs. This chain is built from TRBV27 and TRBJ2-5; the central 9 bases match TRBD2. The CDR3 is CASSLSGGRDNPQETQYF. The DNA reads TGTGCCAGCAGTTTATCGGGCGGGAGGGATAACCCTCAAGAGACCCAGTACTTC.